This entry lists 16 T cell receptor beta chains sequenced from one sample in a study of OX40 agonist ivuxolimab in advanced cancers. Library prep was done by the immunoSEQ multiplex PCR assay. The table comes from immuneACCESS by way of TCRdb, which keeps in-frame sequences with V and J called. Part of the clones is missing from these tables; in studies checked, under half for an unresolved V gene and the rest for unknown reasons. This sample is represented by about 50,000 clones; roughly 84% of them were singletons. The ten largest account for around 0.7% of the sample. The sample here was CD4+ or CD8+ T cells sorted from blood, taken in a trial of the OX40 agonist ivuxolimab. These receptors all come from an adult with an advanced solid tumor such as melanoma, head and neck, liver or kidney cancer.

V usage is TRBV30 and J usage is TRBJ1-3; D is ambiguous. Germline V gene data show CDR1 as GTSNPN and CDR2 as SVGIG (reference sequence). The V end was cut by 4 bases, the J end by 0 bases, with 13 bases between. The CDR3 covers 15 residues. CDR3 sequence: CAWTTDSSSGNTIYF. CDR3 DNA sequence: TGTGCCTGGACAACAGACTCGAGCTCTGGAAACACCATATATTTT.

In its sample, this clone was seen many times. The chain couples TRBV2 to TRBJ1-5; the match to TRBD1 covers 8 bases. The CDR3 runs 16 residues. Germline loops: CDR1 SNHLY, CDR2 FYNNEI. V lost 6 bases to trimming and J lost 5 bases; unmatched junction nucleotides: 12. The CDR3, as DNA: TGTGCCAGCAGGCCGGGGACAGGTCTTATGGATCAGCCCCAGCATTTT. Amino acid sequence: CASRPGTGLMDQPQHF.

The V call is TRBV6-5, the J call TRBJ2-7; D not resolved. Per germline, CDR1 MNHEY and CDR2 SVGAGI. V was shortened by 7 bases and J by 5 bases, with 12 bases between the two germline ends. The CDR3 has 12 residues. The CDR3 loop reads CASNRIRDEQYF. The CDR3 DNA is TGTGCCAGCAATCGGATTCGGGACGAGCAGTACTTC.

The rearrangement joins TRBV6-1 to TRBJ1-3; no reliable D call. The length of the CDR3 is 13 residues. Germline V gene lookup returns CDR1 MNHNS and CDR2 SASEGT. V gave up 3 bases and J gave up 0 bases, with 3 bases separating them. The CDR3 loop is CASSDSSGNTIYF. The CDR3 nucleotides read TGTGCCAGCAGTGACTCCTCTGGAAACACCATATATTTT.

V is TRBV10-3 and J is TRBJ1-6; 11 bases are shared with TRBD1. CDR1 and CDR2 (germline): ENHRY, SYGVKD. CDR3 length: 17 residues. V trimming: 4 bases; J trimming: 0 bases; junction bases outside the gene matches: 2. The CDR3 region has the DNA TGTGCCATCAGTGGGACAGGGGGCATCTCCTATAATTCACCCCTCCACTTT. Translated: CAISGTGGISYNSPLHF.

The chain joins TRBV19 to TRBJ2-2; tentative D call: TRBD2 (5 bases). Germline V gene sequence: CDR1 LNHDA, CDR2 SQIVND (reference sequence). This CDR3 has 11 residues. The V end lost 10 bases, the J end lost 5 bases, and 8 bases lay between the germline ends. Here the CDR3 reads CAIGVTGELFF. The CDR3 DNA sequence: TGTGCCATCGGGGTGACCGGGGAGCTGTTTTTT.

The genes are TRBV30 and TRBJ1-4, with a possible D match to TRBD1 (5 bases). Looked up from germline, CDR1 is GTSNPN and CDR2 is SVGIG (reference sequence). V was shortened by 3 bases and J by 8 bases, with 10 bases between the two germline ends. The CDR3 is made up of 12 amino acids. CDR3 in amino acids: CAWSRVKEKLFF. DNA of the CDR3: TGTGCCTGGAGCAGGGTCAAAGAAAAACTGTTTTTT.

The chain is built from TRBV28 and TRBJ1-4; the D gene is possibly TRBD1 (6 bases). Trimming took off 5 bases at V and 0 bases at J, with 10 bases between the two ends. The germline CDR1 and CDR2 sequences are MDHEN and SYDVKM. CDR3 length equals 15 residues. CDR3 DNA sequence: TGTGCCAGCAGTACAGGGATTACAACTAATGAAAAACTGTTTTTT. Translating gives CASSTGITTNEKLFF.

The chain uses TRBV4-3 and TRBJ2-7, with D tentatively TRBD1 (5 bases). The CDR3 loop spans 15 amino acids. CDR1 is LGHNA and CDR2 is YSLEER in the germline V gene. V was trimmed by 0 bases and J by 4 bases, leaving 13 bases between them. As DNA, the CDR3 is TGCGCCAGCAGCCAAGAAGGGCAGGGCCTATACGAGCAGTACTTC. Amino acids: CASSQEGQGLYEQYF.

The rearrangement links TRBV6-1 to TRBJ1-5, with a weak D call TRBD1 (5 bases). From germline, CDR1 is MNHNS and CDR2 SASEGT. This CDR3 comprises 16 residues. Trimming left V 3 bases short and J 6 bases short, with 18 bases between. The CDR3 DNA sequence: TGTGCCAGCAGTGAGCCGGGGGTGCAGAAAATTCAGCCCCAGCATTTT. Translating it yields CASSEPGVQKIQPQHF.

The chain recombines TRBV30 with TRBJ2-3; D uncertain. Germline lookup yields CDR1 GTSNPN and CDR2 SVGIG (reference sequence). The CDR3 extends over 14 amino acids. Trimming took 0 bases from V and 6 from J, leaving 13 bases between them. The CDR3 spells CAWSVDVLDDTQYF. The DNA for the CDR3 is TGTGCCTGGAGTGTCGATGTGTTGGACGATACGCAGTATTTT. The whole variable domain, filled in from reference TRBV30 and TRBJ2-3, reads SQTIHQWPATLVQPVGSPLSLECTVEGTSNPNLYWYRQAAGRGLQLLFYSVGIGQISSEVPQNLSASRPQDRQFILSSKKLLLSDSGFYLCAWSVDVLDDTQYFGPGTRLTVL.

The genes are TRBV6-5 and TRBJ1-4; 7 positions agree with TRBD1. The CDR3 extends over 14 amino acids. Germline V gene sequence: CDR1 MNHEY, CDR2 SVGAGI. V lost 7 bases and J lost 3; bases outside the gene matches: 5. As DNA, the CDR3 is TGTGCCAGCAAGACAGGGTCCGCTAATGAAAAACTGTTTTTT. Translation: CASKTGSANEKLFF.

This chain links TRBV4-3 with TRBJ2-3, with TRBD2 as a possible D gene (5 bases). The CDR3 runs 16 residues. V was pared by 0 bases and J by 0 bases, with 10 bases between. Germline loops: CDR1 LGHNA, CDR2 YSLEER. CDR3 nucleotide sequence: TGCGCCAGCAGCCAAGAGGGAGTAACCAGCACAGATACGCAGTATTTT. This translates into CASSQEGVTSTDTQYF.

V and J are TRBV18 and TRBJ2-7, with D possibly being TRBD1 (5 bases). Germline V lookup: CDR1 KGHSH, CDR2 LQKENI. This CDR3 is built from 15 residues. Trimming cost V 3 bases and J 5 bases, with 17 bases left between them. The DNA of the CDR3 is TGTGCCAGCTCACCGGGGCAGGGAAACACCAACGAGCAGTACTTC. Translated: CASSPGQGNTNEQYF.

V is TRBV30 and J is TRBJ1-3; unclear D gene. Trimming stripped 0 bases from V and 0 bases from J, with 24 bases between. The CDR3 spans 20 residues. In germline, CDR1 is GTSNPN, CDR2 SVGIG (reference sequence). Written as DNA, the CDR3 is TGTGCCTGGAGTGTTGAGTATTCCCTCTCGGGCCGACCCTCTGGAAACACCATATATTTT. This gives the protein CAWSVEYSLSGRPSGNTIYF.

The sample holds a few counts of this clone. This chain links TRBV7-2 with TRBJ1-6; the D is unclear. V was cut by 4 bases and J by 6 bases, with 7 bases left in between. Germline CDR1 SGHTA, CDR2 FQGNSA. This CDR3 is 13 amino acids long. The CDR3 protein is CASSSDANSPLHF. DNA of the CDR3: TGTGCCAGCAGCTCGGACGCTAATTCACCCCTCCACTTT.